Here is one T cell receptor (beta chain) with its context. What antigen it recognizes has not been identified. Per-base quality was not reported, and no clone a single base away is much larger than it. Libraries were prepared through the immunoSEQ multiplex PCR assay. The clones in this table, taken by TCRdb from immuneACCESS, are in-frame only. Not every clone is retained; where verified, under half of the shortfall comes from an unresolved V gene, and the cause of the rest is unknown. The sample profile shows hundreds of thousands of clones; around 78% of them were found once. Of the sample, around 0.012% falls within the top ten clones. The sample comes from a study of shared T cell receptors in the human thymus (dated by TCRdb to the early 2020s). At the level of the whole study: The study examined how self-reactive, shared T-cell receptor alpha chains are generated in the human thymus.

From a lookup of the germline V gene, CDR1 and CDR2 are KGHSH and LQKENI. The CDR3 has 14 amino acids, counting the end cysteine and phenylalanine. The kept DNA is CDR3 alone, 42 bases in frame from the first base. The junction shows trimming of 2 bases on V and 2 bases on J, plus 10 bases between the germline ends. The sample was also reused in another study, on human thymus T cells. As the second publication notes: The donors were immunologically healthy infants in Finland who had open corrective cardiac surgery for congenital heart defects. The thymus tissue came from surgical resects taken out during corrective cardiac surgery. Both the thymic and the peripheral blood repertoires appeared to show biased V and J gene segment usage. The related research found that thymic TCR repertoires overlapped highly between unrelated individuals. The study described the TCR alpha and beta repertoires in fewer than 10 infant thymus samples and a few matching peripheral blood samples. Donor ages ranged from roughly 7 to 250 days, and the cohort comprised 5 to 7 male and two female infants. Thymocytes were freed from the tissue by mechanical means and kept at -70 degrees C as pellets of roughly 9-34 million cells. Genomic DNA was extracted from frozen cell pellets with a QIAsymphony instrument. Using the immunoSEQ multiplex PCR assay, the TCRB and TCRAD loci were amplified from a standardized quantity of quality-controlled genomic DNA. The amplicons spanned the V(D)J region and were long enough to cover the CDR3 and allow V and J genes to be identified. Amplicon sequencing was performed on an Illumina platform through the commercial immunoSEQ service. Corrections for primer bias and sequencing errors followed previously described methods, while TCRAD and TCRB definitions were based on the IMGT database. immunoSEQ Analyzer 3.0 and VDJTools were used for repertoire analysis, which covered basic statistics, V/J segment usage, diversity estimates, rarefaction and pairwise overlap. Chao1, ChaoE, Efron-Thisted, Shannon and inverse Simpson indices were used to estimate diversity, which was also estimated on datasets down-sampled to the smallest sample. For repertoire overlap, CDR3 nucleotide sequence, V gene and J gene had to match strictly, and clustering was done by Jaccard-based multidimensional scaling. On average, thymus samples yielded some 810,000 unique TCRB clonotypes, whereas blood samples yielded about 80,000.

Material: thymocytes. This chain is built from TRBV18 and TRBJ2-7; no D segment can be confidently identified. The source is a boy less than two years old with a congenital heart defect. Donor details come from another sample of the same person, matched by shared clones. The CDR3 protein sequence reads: CASSPITTTYEQYF. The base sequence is TGTGCCAGCTCACCAATTACCACTACCTACGAGCAGTACTTC. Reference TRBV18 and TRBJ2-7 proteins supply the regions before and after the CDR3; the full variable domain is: NAGVMQNPRHLVRRRGQEARLRCSPMKGHSHVYWYRQLPEEGLKFMVYLQKENIIDESGMPKERFSAEFPKEGPSILRIQQVVRGDSAAYFCASSPITTTYEQYFGPGTRLTVT.